This TCR beta chain was observed in a study of radiotherapy plus CTLA-4 blockade in lung cancer. The CDR3 runs to 18 residues. With V trimmed by 3 bases and J by 2 bases, 11 bases remained unmatched. CDR1 and CDR2 (germline): SGHRS, YFSETQ. Overall study results and limits: Dynamics of early blood T cell clones, together with interferon-beta, were reportedly the best predictors of response. Radiotherapy with ipilimumab was followed by blood expansion of tumor-derived clones.

As to this clone: The antigen is unknown.

Patients in the study, people with chemo-refractory metastatic non-small-cell lung cancer, received focal radiation plus ipilimumab CTLA-4 blockade. The protocol was immunoSEQ multiplex PCR, while the TCRdb copy is restricted to in-frame clones and leaves out a portion. The sample shows tens of thousands of clones, more than 60% of them seen only once. The clonotype comes from a human donor with non-small cell lung cancer who had a partial response to radiotherapy plus ipilimumab. Sequences were derived from peripheral blood, sampled from a patient treated with radiotherapy plus ipilimumab. The rearrangement links TRBV5-1 to TRBJ2-5; TRBD2 matches 12 bases. CDR3 protein: CASSSGTSGSGLQETQYF. CDR3 coding DNA: TGCGCCAGCAGCTCCGGGACTAGCGGGTCGGGGTTGCAAGAGACCCAGTACTTC. The complete variable domain, with remaining parts taken from reference TRBV5-1 and TRBJ2-5, reads KAGVTQTPRYLIKTRGQQVTLSCSPISGHRSVSWYQQTPGQGLQFLFEYFSETQRNKGNFPGRFSGRQFSNSRSEMNVSTLELGDSALYLCASSSGTSGSGLQETQYFGPGTRLLVL.